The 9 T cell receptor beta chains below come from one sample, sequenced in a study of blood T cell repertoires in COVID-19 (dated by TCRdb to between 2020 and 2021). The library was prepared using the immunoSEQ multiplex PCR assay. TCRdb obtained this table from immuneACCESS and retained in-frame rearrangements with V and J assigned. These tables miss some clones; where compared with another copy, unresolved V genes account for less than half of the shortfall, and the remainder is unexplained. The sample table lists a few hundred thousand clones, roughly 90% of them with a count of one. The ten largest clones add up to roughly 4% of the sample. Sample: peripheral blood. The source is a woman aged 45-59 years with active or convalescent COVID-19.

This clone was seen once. DNA of the CDR3: TGTGCCAGCAGTGACTCCGGAGCTAGCACAGATACGCAGTATTTT. It translates to CASSDSGASTDTQYF. The genes are TRBV2 and TRBJ2-3; D unresolved. The CDR3 extends over 15 amino acids. Between the trimmed V and J ends, which lost 3 bases and 0 bases, there was a span of 10 bases. CDR1 and CDR2 (germline): SNHLY, FYNNEI.

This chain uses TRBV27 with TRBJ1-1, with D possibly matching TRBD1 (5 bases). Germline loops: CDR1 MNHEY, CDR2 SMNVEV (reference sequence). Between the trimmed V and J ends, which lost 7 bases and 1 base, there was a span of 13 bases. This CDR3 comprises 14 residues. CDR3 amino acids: CASTAGFQNTEAFF. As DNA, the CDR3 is TGTGCCAGCACCGCAGGGTTTCAGAACACTGAAGCTTTCTTT.

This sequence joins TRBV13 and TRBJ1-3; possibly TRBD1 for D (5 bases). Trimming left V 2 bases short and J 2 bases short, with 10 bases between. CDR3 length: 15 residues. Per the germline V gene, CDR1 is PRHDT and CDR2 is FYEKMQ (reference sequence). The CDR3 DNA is TGTGCCAGCAGCTTATTTCAGGGTACTGGAAACACCATATATTTT. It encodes CASSLFQGTGNTIYF. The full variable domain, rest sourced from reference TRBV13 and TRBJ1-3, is AAGVIQSPRHLIKEKRETATLKCYPIPRHDTVYWYQQGPGQDPQFLISFYEKMQSDKGSIPDRFSAQQFSDYHSELNMSSLELGDSALYFCASSLFQGTGNTIYFGEGSWLTVV.

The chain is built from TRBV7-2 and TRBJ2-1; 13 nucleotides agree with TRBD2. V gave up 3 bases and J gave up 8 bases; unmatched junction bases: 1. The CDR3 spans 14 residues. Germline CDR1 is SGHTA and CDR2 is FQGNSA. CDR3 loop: CASSFGLAGDEQFF. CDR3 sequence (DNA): TGTGCCAGCAGCTTTGGACTAGCGGGAGATGAGCAGTTCTTC.

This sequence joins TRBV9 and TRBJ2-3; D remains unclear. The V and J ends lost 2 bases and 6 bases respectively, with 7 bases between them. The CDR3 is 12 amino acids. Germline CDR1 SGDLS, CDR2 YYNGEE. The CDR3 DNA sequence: TGTGCCAGCAGCGTTAACAGTGATACGCAGTATTTT. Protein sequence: CASSVNSDTQYF.

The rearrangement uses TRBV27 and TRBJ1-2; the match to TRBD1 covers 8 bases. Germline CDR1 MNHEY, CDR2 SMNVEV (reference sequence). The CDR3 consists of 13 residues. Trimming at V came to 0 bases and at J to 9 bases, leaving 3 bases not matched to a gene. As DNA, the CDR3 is TGTGCCAGCAGTTTATCGGACAGGGCTAGCTACACCTTC. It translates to CASSLSDRASYTF.

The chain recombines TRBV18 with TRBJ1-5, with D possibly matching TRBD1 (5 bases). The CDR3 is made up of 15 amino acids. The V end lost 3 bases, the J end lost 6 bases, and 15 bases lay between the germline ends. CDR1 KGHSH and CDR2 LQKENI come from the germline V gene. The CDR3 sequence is CASSPGRAGPQPQHF. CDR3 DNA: TGTGCCAGCTCACCCGGCAGGGCGGGACCTCAGCCCCAGCATTTT.

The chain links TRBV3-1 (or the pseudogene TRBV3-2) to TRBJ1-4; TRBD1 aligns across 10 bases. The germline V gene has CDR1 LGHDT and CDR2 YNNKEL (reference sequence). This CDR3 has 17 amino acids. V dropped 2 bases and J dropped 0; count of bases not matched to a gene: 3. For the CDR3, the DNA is TGTGCCAGCAGCCAATTCGGACAGGGGGCAACTAATGAAAAACTGTTTTTT. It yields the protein CASSQFGQGATNEKLFF.

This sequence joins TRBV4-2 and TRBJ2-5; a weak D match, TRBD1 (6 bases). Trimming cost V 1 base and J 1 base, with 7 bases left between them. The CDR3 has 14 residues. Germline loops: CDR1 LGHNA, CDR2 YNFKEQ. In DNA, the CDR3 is TGTGCCAGCAGCCAAGGGACAGCCCAAGAGACCCAGTACTTC. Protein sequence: CASSQGTAQETQYF.